Below are 26 T cell receptor beta chains sequenced from a single sample in a study of CD8 T cells in Susac syndrome. When the RNA was reverse transcribed, random hexamers were used with an input of roughly 0.45 to 1 ug. In TCRdb, the immunoSEQ multiplex PCR reads were re-called with MiXCR into one record per CDR3 protein. The repertoire holds 250,000 or so distinct CDR3 sequences, over 85% seen once, with 0.055% to 0.075% in the top ten. The sequencing input was CD4+ T cells from PBMCs. Receptor source: a human donor with multiple sclerosis.

The chain links TRBV5-1 to TRBJ2-6, with D perhaps TRBD1 or TRBD2 (6 bases each). The V gene's germline CDR1 is SGHRS and CDR2 YFSETQ. There are 16 residues in the CDR3. The V gene lost 3 bases and the J gene lost 2 bases, with 12 bases spanning the gap. CDR3 residues: CASSSGGRAGANVLTF. CDR3 DNA: TGCGCCAGCAGCTCCGGGGGCAGGGCTGGGGCCAACGTCCTGACTTTC.

This sequence joins TRBV20-1 and TRBJ2-2; TRBD1 matches at 12 bases. The CDR3 covers 17 residues. Trimming took 2 bases from V and 6 from J; bases not matched to a gene: 10. CDR1 and CDR2 from the germline V gene are DFQATT and SNEGSKA (reference sequence). The CDR3 nucleotides are TGCAGTGCTAGAAGTCCGGGACAGGGGGCTAAACCCGGGGAGCTGTTTTTT. Translation: CSARSPGQGAKPGELFF.

The rearrangement uses TRBV5-1 and TRBJ1-4; maybe TRBD1 (5 bases). Per germline, CDR1 SGHRS and CDR2 YFSETQ. V lost 0 bases and J lost 5, with 11 bases in between. The CDR3 has 15 residues. The CDR3 DNA reads TGCGCCAGCAGCTTGGGAACGAGGGGCAATGAAAAACTGTTTTTT. Its protein product is CASSLGTRGNEKLFF. The whole variable domain, filled in from reference TRBV5-1 and TRBJ1-4, reads KAGVTQTPRYLIKTRGQQVTLSCSPISGHRSVSWYQQTPGQGLQFLFEYFSETQRNKGNFPGRFSGRQFSNSRSEMNVSTLELGDSALYLCASSLGTRGNEKLFFGSGTQLSVL.

The table lists this clonotype with a few counts. This chain uses TRBV29-1 with TRBJ2-2, with D hard to call. Trimming stripped 4 bases from V and 4 bases from J, with 4 bases between. The germline CDR1 and CDR2 sequences are SQVTM and ANQGSEA. CDR3 size: 11 residues. This chain's CDR3 is CSVGGTGELFF. In nucleotides, the CDR3 is TGCAGCGTTGGGGGCACCGGGGAGCTGTTTTTT.

This chain uses TRBV12-5 with TRBJ2-5; 9 bases align to TRBD1. The CDR3 contains 13 residues. J was trimmed by 4 bases and V by 6 bases; bases with no gene match: 3. Germline V gene data show CDR1 as LGHNT and CDR2 as FRNRAP. The CDR3 nucleotides are TGTGCTAGTGGGGACAGGGGTAGAGAGACCCAGTACTTC. Its protein is CASGDRGRETQYF. The whole variable domain, filled in from reference TRBV12-5 and TRBJ2-5, reads DARVTQTPRHKVTEMGQEVTMRCQPILGHNTVFWYRQTMMQGLELLAYFRNRAPLDDSGMPKDRFSAEMPDATLATLKIQPSEPRDSAVYFCASGDRGRETQYFGPGTRLLVL.

CDR3 loop: CATGPGRSNTGELFF. CDR3 DNA sequence: TGTGCCACCGGGCCCGGGCGATCAAACACCGGGGAGCTGTTTTTT. This sequence joins TRBV7-9 and TRBJ2-2; D uncertain. CDR3 length: 15 residues. The V gene's germline CDR1 is SEHNR and CDR2 FQNEAQ (reference sequence). Trimming stripped 10 bases from V and 2 bases from J, with 17 bases between. The whole variable domain, filled in from reference TRBV7-9 and TRBJ2-2, reads DTGVSQNPRHKITKRGQNVTFRCDPISEHNRLYWYRQTLGQGPEFLTYFQNEAQLEKSRLLSDRFSAERPKGSFSTLEIQRTEQGDSAMYLCATGPGRSNTGELFFGEGSRLTVL.

The chain couples TRBV18 to TRBJ1-3; 9 nucleotides match TRBD1. V was pared by 5 bases and J by 2 bases, with 4 bases of the junction left unmatched. Germline V CDR1 and CDR2: KGHSH, LQKENI. This CDR3 has 15 residues. CDR3 DNA sequence: TGTGCCAGCTCAGAACAGGGGGCGGCTGGAAACACCATATATTTT. This translates into CASSEQGAAGNTIYF.

The rearrangement links TRBV5-1 to TRBJ1-1; D perhaps matches TRBD1 (6 bases). The CDR3 has 15 amino acids. V lost 3 bases and J 1 base, leaving 13 bases between the germline ends. Per the germline V gene, CDR1 is SGHRS and CDR2 is YFSETQ. The CDR3 sequence: CASSSDLRGNTEAFF. In nucleotides, the CDR3 is TGCGCCAGCAGCTCAGACCTCAGGGGGAACACTGAAGCTTTCTTT.

CDR3 nucleotides: TGTGCCAGCAGTGGGGAAAGAGGAGATACGCAGTATTTT. Translation: CASSGERGDTQYF. This chain uses TRBV6-1 with TRBJ2-3; D gene ambiguous. The germline gives CDR1 MNHNS, CDR2 SASEGT. This CDR3 spans 13 amino acids. V lost 4 bases, J lost 5 bases, and 10 bases lay in between.

In its sample, this clonotype was seen once. The chain combines TRBV29-1 with TRBJ2-2; 7 bases agree with TRBD1. Germline assignment: CDR1 SQVTM and CDR2 ANQGSEA. Trimming cost V 3 bases and J 5 bases; bases outside gene matches: 18. The CDR3 has 18 amino acids. As DNA, the CDR3 is TGCAGCGTTGAGGCCTTCCGGACAGGTTCACGGGGTACCGGGGAGCTGTTTTTT. Translating it yields CSVEAFRTGSRGTGELFF.

The CDR3 DNA is TGTGCCAGCAGGACAGGGAGAAATCAGCCCCAGCATTTT. Its translation: CASRTGRNQPQHF. This sequence joins TRBV12-3 or TRBV12-4 and TRBJ1-5; 7 positions agree with TRBD1. V was clipped by 6 bases and J by 4 bases; unmatched bases: 3. CDR3 length: 13 residues.

The chain uses TRBV9 and TRBJ2-1; 9 bases line up with TRBD2. Per the germline V gene, CDR1 is SGDLS and CDR2 is YYNGEE. The CDR3 covers 16 residues. V shed 0 bases and J 4 bases; nucleotides not matched to a gene: 5. In DNA form, the CDR3 reads TGTGCCAGCAGCGTAGTAGCACTAGCGGGTTACAATGAGCAGTTCTTC. This translates into CASSVVALAGYNEQFF.

This clonotype was counted only a few times. The chain joins TRBV27 to TRBJ2-7; no reliable D call. V lost 5 bases, J lost 0 bases, and 8 bases lay in between. Germline V gene lookup returns CDR1 MNHEY and CDR2 SMNVEV (reference sequence). The CDR3 has 13 residues. The CDR3 reads CASSPRSSYEQYV. CDR3 DNA sequence: TGTGCCAGCAGTCCTCGAAGCTCCTACGAGCAGTACGTC.

V gene TRBV7-8 combines with J gene TRBJ2-2; the match to TRBD1 covers 7 bases. CDR1 is SGHVS, CDR2 FQNEAQ, per germline. The V gene end was trimmed by 2 bases and the J gene end by 1 base; junction bases not matched to a gene: 10. The CDR3 has 18 amino acids. In nucleotides, the CDR3 is TGTGCCAGCAGCTTACTGTCCGGGACAGCGATGAACACCGGGGAGCTGTTTTTT. It translates to CASSLLSGTAMNTGELFF.

V gene TRBV20-1 combines with J gene TRBJ1-2, with D hard to call. Germline V CDR1 and CDR2: DFQATT, SNEGSKA (reference sequence). V was shortened by 3 bases and J by 4 bases, with 12 bases between the two germline ends. The CDR3 consists of 13 residues. Here the CDR3 reads CSASSGNLYGYTF. For the CDR3, the DNA is TGCAGTGCTAGTTCAGGCAACCTCTATGGCTACACCTTC.

V and J are TRBV29-1 and TRBJ2-5, with unresolved D. The V gene's germline CDR1 is SQVTM and CDR2 ANQGSEA. The CDR3 has 13 amino acids. Trimming took off 4 bases at V and 1 base at J, with 10 bases between the two ends. For the CDR3, the DNA is TGCAGCGTTGCTTTTACTACCCAAGAGACCCAGTACTTC. Translated: CSVAFTTQETQYF. Drawing the rest from reference TRBV29-1 and TRBJ2-5, the complete variable domain is SAVISQKPSRDICQRGTSLTIQCQVDSQVTMMFWYRQQPGQSLTLIATANQGSEATYESGFVIDKFPISRPNLTFSTLTVSNMSPEDSSIYLCSVAFTTQETQYFGPGTRLLVL.

The rearrangement uses TRBV3-1 and TRBJ1-1; D is undetermined. The CDR3 is made up of 12 amino acids. Germline assignment: CDR1 LGHDT and CDR2 YNNKEL (reference sequence). V was trimmed by 4 bases and J by 4 bases, leaving 7 bases between them. The CDR3 is CASSLHTTEAFF. The DNA of the CDR3 is TGTGCCAGCAGCCTACACACCACTGAAGCTTTCTTT.

The genes are TRBV12-3 or TRBV12-4 and TRBJ2-3; 11 bases map to TRBD2. V gave up 3 bases and J gave up 4 bases; unmatched junction bases: 9. CDR3 size: 17 residues. Here the CDR3 DNA reads TGTGCCAGCAGTTTCCGGCTAGCGGGGGGATATGCAGATACGCAGTATTTT. Translated: CASSFRLAGGYADTQYF.

The chain has TRBV18 and TRBJ2-2; 9 positions match TRBD1. Looked up from germline, CDR1 is KGHSH and CDR2 is LQKENI. The CDR3 covers 19 residues. V trimming: 3 bases; J trimming: 2 bases; junction bases outside the gene matches: 13. The CDR3 protein is CASSPGQGIWPINTGELFF. CDR3 DNA: TGTGCCAGCTCACCGGGACAGGGAATCTGGCCGATCAACACCGGGGAGCTGTTTTTT.

V is TRBV5-4 and J is TRBJ2-1; 9 bases agree with TRBD1. Looked up from germline, CDR1 is SGHNT and CDR2 is YYREEE (reference sequence). The CDR3 has 14 residues. Germline trimming cut 3 bases from V and 8 bases from J; bases unmatched to any gene: 6. Written as DNA, the CDR3 is TGTGCCAGCAGCTACGTGGACAGGGGCGATGAGCAGTTCTTC. Translating it yields CASSYVDRGDEQFF.

The rearrangement links TRBV12-5 to TRBJ1-2; D gene unclear. This CDR3 has 14 amino acids. Germline V CDR1 and CDR2: LGHNT, FRNRAP. Between the trimmed V and J ends, which lost 6 bases and 4 bases, there was a span of 15 bases. CDR3 coding DNA: TGTGCTAGTGGCCCGGACGGAGTAATCTATGGCTACACCTTC. Translation: CASGPDGVIYGYTF.

This clonotype was seen just once. The chain has TRBV3-1 and TRBJ1-2; the D is unclear. Trimming removed 5 bases from V and 5 bases from J, with 15 bases in between. The CDR3 runs 14 residues. Germline loops: CDR1 LGHDT, CDR2 YNNKEL (reference sequence). This CDR3 reads CASSFWTYPYGYTF. CDR3 sequence (DNA): TGTGCCAGCAGCTTCTGGACGTACCCATATGGCTACACCTTC.

This chain uses TRBV29-1 with TRBJ2-3; 10 bases match TRBD2. The V gene end was trimmed by 6 bases and the J gene end by 0 bases; junction bases not matched to a gene: 12. This CDR3 spans 17 amino acids. CDR1 is SQVTM and CDR2 is ANQGSEA in the germline V gene. The CDR3 protein is CSVLSRVTSGSTDTQYF. In nucleotides, the CDR3 is TGCAGCGTCCTGAGCAGAGTGACTAGCGGGAGCACAGATACGCAGTATTTT.

This clonotype was picked up one time. V usage is TRBV29-1 and J usage is TRBJ2-1; D perhaps matches TRBD1 (6 bases). Trimming cost V 7 bases and J 6 bases, with 16 bases left between them. The CDR3 sequence is 13 residues long. The germline V gene encodes CDR1 SQVTM and CDR2 ANQGSEA. This CDR3 is CSAAWDTTNEQFF. In DNA form, the CDR3 reads TGCAGCGCTGCCTGGGACACCACCAATGAGCAGTTCTTC.

This clonotype was counted between two and nine times. The rearrangement joins TRBV2 to TRBJ1-5; unclear D gene. V lost 1 base and J 7 bases, leaving 5 bases between the germline ends. Germline V lookup: CDR1 SNHLY, CDR2 FYNNEI. This CDR3 region has 12 residues. The CDR3 reads CASSEVKQPQHF. CDR3 bases: TGTGCCAGCAGTGAAGTAAAGCAGCCCCAGCATTTT.

The DNA for the CDR3 is TGTGCCTGGAGTACGACTAGTCTCGGCACCGGGGAGCTGTTTTTT. Encoded protein: CAWSTTSLGTGELFF. This chain uses TRBV30 with TRBJ2-2; the D gene is possibly TRBD2 (6 bases). Trimming shortened V by 2 bases and J by 4 bases, and 14 bases separated the two germline ends. Per the germline V gene, CDR1 is GTSNPN and CDR2 is SVGIG (reference sequence). The CDR3 contains 15 residues.